The source of this T cell receptor (beta chain) is a study of T cells in Graves' hyperthyroidism and ophthalmopathy. General study findings and limits: Peripheral blood also featured most of the thyroid clonotypes expanded above 0.001.

Diagnosis rested on symptoms, serum thyroxine and TRAb, thyroid ultrasound, and orbital computed tomography. This clonotype was seen ten or more times. The target antigen is unknown. Regions amplified from RNA transcripts were the TCR beta CDR3 regions. When the TCR CDR3 underwent first-round RT-PCR, the HTBI primer set was used. TCRdb analysed the multiplex PCR reads with MiXCR anew, one entry per CDR3 protein. The table includes around 390,000 distinct CDR3 sequences, approximately 15% detected once. The germline V and J ends were trimmed by 10 bases and 5 bases, with 18 bases remaining between them. The germline CDR1 and CDR2 sequences are SNHLY and FYNNEI. The CDR3 contains 14 residues.

Input material: blood. The rearrangement joins TRBV2 to TRBJ2-1; D possibly corresponds to TRBD2 (6 bases). This receptor was taken from a woman aged 30 to 39 with Graves' ophthalmopathy. The CDR3 loop reads CATSRAGPNNEQFF. The CDR3, as DNA: TGTGCCACCTCTCGGGCGGGGCCGAACAATGAGCAGTTCTTC.